A single T cell receptor (beta chain) is shown here with its context. The assay was immunoSEQ multiplex PCR, and TCRdb's table has in-frame clones only and misses some. This table has around 37,000 clones, 89% appearing once. This specimen belongs to a study of regulatory and conventional T cells in RAG deficiency. The germline CDR1 and CDR2 sequences are MNHEY and SMNVEV (reference sequence). V lost 0 bases and J 4 bases, leaving 10 bases between the germline ends. The CDR3 contains 15 residues. These data were likewise used in another study, on regulatory T cells. That paper states: The PCR used 52 TRBV and 13 TRBJ primers.

This clonotype originated in a human donor in good health. The sequencing input was CD8+ T cells sorted from blood. The rearrangement links TRBV27 to TRBJ1-3; maybe TRBD1 (5 bases). The CDR3, as DNA: TGTGCCAGCAGTTTATCGGTAGGGGTAGGAAACACCATATATTTT. Translation: CASSLSVGVGNTIYF.